The source of this T cell receptor beta chain is a study of cytomegalovirus exposure and HLA in healthy donors. Overall study results and limits: A later analysis found that most CMV-associated TCR beta chains appeared HLA-restricted.

Despite likely unrecorded immune exposures, the donors were nominally healthy at the time of sampling. PCR employed 60 Vbeta and 13 Jbeta primers. Sequenced by immunoSEQ multiplex PCR; TCRdb stores in-frame clones only, minus some. There are approximately 160,000 clones in the sample; approximately 80% occur only once, and around 1.6% lies in the top ten. CDR3 length equals 14 residues. Trimming removed 6 bases from V and 4 bases from J; junction bases left unmatched: 3. Germline V lookup: CDR1 MNHEY, CDR2 SMNVEV (reference sequence). Of note for this clone: The antigen is unknown.

Source material: PBMCs. This sequence joins TRBV27 and TRBJ2-3, with 11 nucleotides matching TRBD2. This TCR was sampled from a woman aged 30 to 39 in good health and CMV-seronegative. The CDR3 DNA reads TGTGCCAGCAGACTAGCGGGGGCGCCAGATACGCAGTATTTT. Residues: CASRLAGAPDTQYF.